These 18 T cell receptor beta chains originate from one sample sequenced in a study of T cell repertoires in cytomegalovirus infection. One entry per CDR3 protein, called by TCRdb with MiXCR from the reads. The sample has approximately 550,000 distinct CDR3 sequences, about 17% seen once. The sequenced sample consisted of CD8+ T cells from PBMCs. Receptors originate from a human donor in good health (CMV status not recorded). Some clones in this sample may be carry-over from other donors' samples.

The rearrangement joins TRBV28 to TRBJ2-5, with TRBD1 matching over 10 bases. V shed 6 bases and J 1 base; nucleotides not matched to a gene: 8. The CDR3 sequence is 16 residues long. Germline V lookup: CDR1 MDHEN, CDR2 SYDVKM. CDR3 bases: TGTGCCAGCAGCCAAGTGACAGGGGGCCTCCAAGAGACCCAGTACTTC. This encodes CASSQVTGGLQETQYF.

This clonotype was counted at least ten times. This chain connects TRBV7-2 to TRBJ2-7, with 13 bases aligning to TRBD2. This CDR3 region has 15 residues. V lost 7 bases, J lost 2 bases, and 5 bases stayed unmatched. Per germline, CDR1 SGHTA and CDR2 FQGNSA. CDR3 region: CASTPGTSGTYEQYF. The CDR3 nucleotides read TGTGCCAGCACCCCCGGGACTAGCGGGACCTACGAGCAGTACTTC.

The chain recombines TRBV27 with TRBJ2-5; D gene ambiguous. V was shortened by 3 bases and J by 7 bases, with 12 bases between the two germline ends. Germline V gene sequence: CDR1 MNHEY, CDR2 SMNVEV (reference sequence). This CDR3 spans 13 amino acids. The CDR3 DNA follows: TGTGCCAGCAGTTTCGCCCAAACCAGGACCCAGTACTTC. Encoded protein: CASSFAQTRTQYF.

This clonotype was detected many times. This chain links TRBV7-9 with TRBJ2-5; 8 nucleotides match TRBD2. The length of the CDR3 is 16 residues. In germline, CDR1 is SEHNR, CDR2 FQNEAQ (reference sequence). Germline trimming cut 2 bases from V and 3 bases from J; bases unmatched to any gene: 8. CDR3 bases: TGTGCCAGCAGCTTATCGGGGGGGGCCCCCAAAGAGACCCAGTACTTC. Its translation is CASSLSGGAPKETQYF.

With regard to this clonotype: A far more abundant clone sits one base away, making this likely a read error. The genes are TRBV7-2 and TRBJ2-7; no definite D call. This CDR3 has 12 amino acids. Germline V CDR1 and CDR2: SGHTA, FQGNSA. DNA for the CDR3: TGTGCCAGCCGCTTGGTAGGGTACGAGCAGTACTTC. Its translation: CASRLVGYEQYF.

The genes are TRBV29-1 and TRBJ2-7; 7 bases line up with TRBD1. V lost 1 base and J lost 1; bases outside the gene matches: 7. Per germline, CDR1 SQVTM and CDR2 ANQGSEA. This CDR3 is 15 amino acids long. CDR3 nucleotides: TGCAGCGTTGAAGGCGCGACAGGGATGTCCTACGAGCAGTACTTC. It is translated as CSVEGATGMSYEQYF.

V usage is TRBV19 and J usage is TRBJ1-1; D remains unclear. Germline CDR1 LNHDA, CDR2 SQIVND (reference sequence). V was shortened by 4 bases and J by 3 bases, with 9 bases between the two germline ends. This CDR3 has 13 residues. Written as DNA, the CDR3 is TGTGCCAGTAGTAGAGGCGCCTACACTGAAGCTTTCTTT. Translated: CASSRGAYTEAFF.

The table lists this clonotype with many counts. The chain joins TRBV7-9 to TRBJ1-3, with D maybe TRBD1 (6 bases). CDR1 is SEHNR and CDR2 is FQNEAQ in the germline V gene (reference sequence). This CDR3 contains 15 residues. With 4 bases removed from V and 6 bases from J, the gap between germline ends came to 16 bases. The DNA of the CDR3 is TGTGCCAGCAGCTCCCCGGGGGGCCGAACAAACACCATATATTTT. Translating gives CASSSPGGRTNTIYF.

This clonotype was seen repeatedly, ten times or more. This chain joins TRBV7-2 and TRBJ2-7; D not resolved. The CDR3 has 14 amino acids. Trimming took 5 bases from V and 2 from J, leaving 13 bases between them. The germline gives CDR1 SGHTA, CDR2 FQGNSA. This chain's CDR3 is CASSPYSAAYEQYF. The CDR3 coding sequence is TGTGCCAGCAGCCCATACAGCGCAGCCTACGAGCAGTACTTC.

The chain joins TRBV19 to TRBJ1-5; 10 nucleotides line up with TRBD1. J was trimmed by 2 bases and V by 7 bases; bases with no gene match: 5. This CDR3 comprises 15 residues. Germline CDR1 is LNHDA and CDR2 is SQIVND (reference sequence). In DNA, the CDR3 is TGTGCCAGTAACAGGGACAGGGGTGGCAATCAGCCCCAGCATTTT. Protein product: CASNRDRGGNQPQHF.

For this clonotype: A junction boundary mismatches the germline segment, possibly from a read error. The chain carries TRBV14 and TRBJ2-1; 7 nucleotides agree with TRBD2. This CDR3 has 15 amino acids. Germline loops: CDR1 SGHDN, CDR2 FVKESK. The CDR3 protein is CASSQVWTSANEQVF. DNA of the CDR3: TGTGCCAGCAGCCAAGTCTGGACTAGTGCCAATGAGCAGGTCTTC.

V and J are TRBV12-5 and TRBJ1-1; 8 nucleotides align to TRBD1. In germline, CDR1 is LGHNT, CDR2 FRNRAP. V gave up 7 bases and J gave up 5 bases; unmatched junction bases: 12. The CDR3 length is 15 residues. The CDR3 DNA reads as TGTGCTAGTGCCATTAGGACAGGGATTGGTACTGAAGCTTTCTTT. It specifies CASAIRTGIGTEAFF.

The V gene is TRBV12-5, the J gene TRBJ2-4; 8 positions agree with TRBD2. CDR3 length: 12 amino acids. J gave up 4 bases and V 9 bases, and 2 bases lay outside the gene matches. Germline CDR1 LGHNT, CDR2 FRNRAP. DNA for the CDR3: TGTGCTAGCGGGGGGGCAAAAAACATTCAGTACTTC. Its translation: CASGGAKNIQYF.

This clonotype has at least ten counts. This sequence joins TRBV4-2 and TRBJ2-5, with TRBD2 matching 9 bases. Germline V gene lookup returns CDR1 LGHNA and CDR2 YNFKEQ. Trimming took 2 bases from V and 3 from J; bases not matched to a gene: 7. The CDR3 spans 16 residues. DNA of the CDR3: TGTGCCAGCAGCCAATCCCTAGCGGGGAACGAAGAGACCCAGTACTTC. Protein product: CASSQSLAGNEETQYF.

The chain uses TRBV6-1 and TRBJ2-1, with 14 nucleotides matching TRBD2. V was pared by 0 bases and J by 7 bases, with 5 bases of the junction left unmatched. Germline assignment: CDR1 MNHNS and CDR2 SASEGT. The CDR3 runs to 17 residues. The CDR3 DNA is TGTGCCAGCAGTGAAGCGGGACTAGCGGGAGAGGGTAATGAGCAGTTCTTC. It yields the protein CASSEAGLAGEGNEQFF.

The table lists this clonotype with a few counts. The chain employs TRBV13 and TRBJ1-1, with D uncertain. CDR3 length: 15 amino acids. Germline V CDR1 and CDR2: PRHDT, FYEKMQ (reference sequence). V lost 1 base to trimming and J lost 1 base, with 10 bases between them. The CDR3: CASSLVRNRNTEAFF. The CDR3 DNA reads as TGTGCCAGCAGCTTAGTTCGGAACAGGAACACTGAAGCTTTCTTT.

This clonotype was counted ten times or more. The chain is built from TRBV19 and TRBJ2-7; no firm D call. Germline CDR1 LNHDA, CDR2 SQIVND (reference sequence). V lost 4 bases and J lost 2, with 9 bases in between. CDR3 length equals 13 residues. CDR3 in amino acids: CASSTGNPYEQYF. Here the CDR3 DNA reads TGTGCCAGTAGTACCGGAAATCCCTACGAGCAGTACTTC.

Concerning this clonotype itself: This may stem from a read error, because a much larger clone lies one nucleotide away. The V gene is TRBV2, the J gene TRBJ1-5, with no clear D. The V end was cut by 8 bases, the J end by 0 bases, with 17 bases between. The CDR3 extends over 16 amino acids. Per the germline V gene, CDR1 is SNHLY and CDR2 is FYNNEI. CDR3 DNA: TGTGCCAGCGGACCCCCTCGGGCAAATAGCAATCAGCCCCAGCATTTT. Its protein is CASGPPRANSNQPQHF.